This is a list of T cell receptor beta chains from one sample in a study of CD8 T cells in ankylosing spondylitis. TCRdb independently ran MiXCR on the 5' RACE reads; one entry per CDR3 protein. Of approximately 200,000 distinct CDR3 sequences listed, about 13% are singletons. The sequenced sample was blood, either unsorted or a sorted T cell fraction (not recorded which). These receptors were collected from a male donor with ankylosing spondylitis or in good health (not recorded which). Each CDR3 is given with its conserved first and last residue. A D gene is named only where the DNA matches it firmly. Some rows have no size entry. The others give once, few or many, or a class for an expanded clone.

D gene,V gene,clone size,J gene,CDR3 protein,CDR3 DNA
TRBD2,TRBV4-1,-,TRBJ2-1,CASSQGTSVGDEQFF,TGCGCCAGCAGCCAAGGGACTAGCGTGGGGGATGAGCAGTTCTTC
-,TRBV20-1,few,TRBJ2-3,CSARVETDTQYF,TGCAGTGCGAGAGTGGAGACAGATACGCAGTATTTT
-,TRBV11-2,few,TRBJ1-1,CASSLEAGNTEAFF,TGTGCCAGCAGCTTAGAGGCGGGAAACACTGAAGCTTTCTTT
-,TRBV20-1,medium-sized,TRBJ2-2,CSARDRGGLNTGELFF,TGCAGTGCTAGAGATCGGGGCGGATTAAACACCGGGGAGCTGTTTTTT
-,TRBV12-3/TRBV12-4,many,TRBJ2-3,CASSWPGEAQYF,TGTGCCAGCAGTTGGCCGGGCGAGGCGCAGTATTTT
TRBD2,TRBV5-5,-,TRBJ2-1,CASSLGLAEDNEQFF,TGTGCCAGCAGCTTGGGACTAGCGGAGGACAATGAGCAGTTCTTC
-,TRBV7-9,-,TRBJ2-3,CASSLFGQDTDTQYF,TGTGCCAGCAGCTTATTCGGGCAGGACACAGATACGCAGTATTTT
-,TRBV5-1,-,TRBJ1-1,CASASAAVTEAFF,TGCGCCAGCGCCTCAGCGGCTGTCACTGAAGCTTTCTTT
-,TRBV20-1,once,TRBJ2-6,CSAGGDGASGANVLTF,TGCAGTGCTGGAGGGGACGGAGCCTCTGGGGCCAACGTCCTGACTTTC
-,TRBV4-1,few,TRBJ2-1,CASSQEGTSYNEQFF,TGCGCCAGCAGCCAAGAGGGCACGTCCTACAATGAGCAGTTCTTC
-,TRBV4-2,-,TRBJ2-4,CASSQDAGQRFLAKNIQYF,TGTGCCAGCAGCCAAGATGCGGGACAGCGCTTTTTAGCCAAAAACATTCAGTACTTC
-,TRBV19,few,TRBJ2-3,CASSIRGNTDTQYF,TGTGCCAGTAGTATTCGGGGGAACACAGATACGCAGTATTTT
-,TRBV10-2,few,TRBJ2-7,CASSESDLWQGGYEQYF,TGCGCCAGCAGTGAGTCGGATTTGTGGCAGGGCGGATACGAGCAGTACTTC
TRBD2,TRBV4-1,few,TRBJ2-5,CASSQERAGLATETQYF,TGCGCCAGCAGCCAAGAAAGGGCGGGACTAGCGACGGAGACCCAGTACTTC
-,TRBV3-1,-,TRBJ2-7,CASSQDLANPYEQYF,TGTGCCAGCAGCCAAGACTTGGCCAATCCCTACGAGCAGTACTTC
-,TRBV5-6,-,TRBJ2-3,CASSLRQISTDTQYF,TGTGCCAGCAGCTTGCGGCAGATTAGCACAGATACGCAGTATTTT
TRBD1,TRBV6-1,-,TRBJ2-7,CASSQGTAHEQYF,TGTGCCAGCAGTCAGGGGACAGCCCACGAGCAGTACTTC
TRBD2,TRBV6-1,few,TRBJ2-1,CASSEVAGGGDEQFF,TGTGCCAGCAGTGAAGTAGCGGGAGGTGGCGATGAGCAGTTCTTC
-,TRBV10-3,-,TRBJ2-3,CAISAVGARGEDTQYF,TGTGCCATCAGTGCCGTGGGAGCGAGGGGGGAAGATACGCAGTATTTT
-,TRBV5-1,-,TRBJ2-5,CASSLLPGDQETQYF,TGCGCCAGCAGCTTACTACCGGGGGATCAAGAGACCCAGTACTTC
-,TRBV7-9,-,TRBJ2-7,CASSFGGPGTLTYEQYF,TGTGCCAGCAGCTTCGGGGGTCCCGGGACATTGACCTACGAGCAGTACTTC
-,TRBV12-3/TRBV12-4,-,TRBJ1-3,CASWGGTSSGTTIYF,TGTGCCAGTTGGGGGGGGACGAGCTCTGGAACCACCATATATTTT
-,TRBV6-2/TRBV6-3,-,TRBJ2-5,CASRTGRRTSETQYF,TGTGCCAGCAGAACAGGAAGGAGGACCTCGGAGACCCAGTACTTC
-,TRBV7-9,-,TRBJ2-5,CASSLGVGQETQYF,TGTGCCAGCAGCTTAGGGGTCGGTCAAGAGACCCAGTACTTC
-,TRBV29-1,many,TRBJ2-1,CSVEEAFNEQFF,TGCAGCGTTGAAGAGGCCTTCAATGAGCAGTTCTTC
-,TRBV10-2,-,TRBJ2-7,CASGPPGSYEQYF,TGCGCCAGCGGCCCTCCCGGCTCCTACGAGCAGTACTTC
TRBD1,TRBV3-1,-,TRBJ2-7,CASSHDRGSSYEQYF,TGTGCCAGCAGCCACGACAGGGGGAGCTCCTACGAGCAGTACTTC
-,TRBV5-1,-,TRBJ2-5,CASSKTGLETQYF,TGCGCCAGCAGCAAGACAGGCCTGGAGACCCAGTACTTC
-,TRBV5-1,few,TRBJ2-2,CASSLSGATGELFF,TGCGCCAGCAGCTTAAGTGGGGCGACCGGGGAGCTGTTTTTT